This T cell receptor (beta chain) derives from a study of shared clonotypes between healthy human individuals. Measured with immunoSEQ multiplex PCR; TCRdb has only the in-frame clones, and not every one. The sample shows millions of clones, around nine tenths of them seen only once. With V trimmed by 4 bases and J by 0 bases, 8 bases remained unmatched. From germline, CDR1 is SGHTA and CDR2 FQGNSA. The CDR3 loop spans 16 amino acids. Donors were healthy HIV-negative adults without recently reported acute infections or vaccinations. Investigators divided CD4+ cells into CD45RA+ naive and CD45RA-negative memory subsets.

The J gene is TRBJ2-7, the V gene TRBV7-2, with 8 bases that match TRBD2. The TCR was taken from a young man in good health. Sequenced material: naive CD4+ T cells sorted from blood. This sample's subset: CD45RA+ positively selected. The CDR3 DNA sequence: TGTGCCAGCAGCTCCCGGAGCGGGAGCCTCTCCTACGAGCAGTACTTC. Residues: CASSSRSGSLSYEQYF.